This T cell receptor (beta chain) was identified in a study of identical twins. TCRdb redid the calling of the 5' RACE reads with MiXCR, one entry per CDR3 protein. The profile shows about 720,000 distinct CDR3 sequences, 15% to 20% of them singletons. The CDR3 is 15 amino acids. The trim removed 5 bases at V and 8 bases at J, leaving 12 bases unmatched. CDR1 SEHNR and CDR2 FQNEAQ come from the germline V gene (reference sequence). The sample also formed part of further work on T cells expressing NK-cell markers. This second study says: The share of CD8+ T cells held by dominant NKG2C+ clonotypes was about 1.0-8% in several donors.

The sequence derives from a woman aged 18-35 years in good health. V gene TRBV7-9 combines with J gene TRBJ1-2; 9 bases map to TRBD1. The sequenced sample was PBMCs. CDR3 in amino acids: CASSPGQGSTKGYTF. As DNA, the CDR3 is TGTGCCAGCAGCCCGGGACAGGGAAGTACTAAAGGCTACACCTTC.